This T cell receptor beta chain was captured by sequencing in a study of human T cells and chemical hapten exposure. The overall study: The sensitizing agent was 2% DPC, placed on about 2 cm by about 2 cm of upper inner arm skin.

This clonotype was found many times. The antigen is not known. Unique molecular identifiers were attached to individual cDNA molecules during library preparation. TCRdb fed the RACE reads into MiXCR, producing one record per CDR3 protein. The sample includes 75,000 to 100,000 distinct CDR3 sequences, roughly 12% of them seen just once. V was pared by 6 bases and J by 4 bases, with 11 bases between. The CDR3 totals 13 residues. Germline V gives CDR1 MNHNY, CDR2 SVGAGI (reference sequence). Points from the study as a whole: High-frequency TCRs, those above 1 in 1000, stayed the same after DPC sensitization.

Time point given: patch test 1, 2 weeks after DPC sensitization. The sample's treatment: therapeutic diphenylcyclopropenone sensitization with weekly scalp DPC. Here the sequenced sample was whole blood, taken in connection with sensitization to the hapten diphenylcyclopropenone (DPC). The rearrangement uses TRBV6-6 and TRBJ2-3; D is possibly TRBD1 (6 bases). The TCR originated in a woman in her thirties or forties with alopecia areata. Some clones in this sample may be carry-over from other donors' samples. The CDR3 region is CASSRPGADTQYF. Here the CDR3 DNA reads TGTGCCAGCAGCCGACCAGGGGCAGATACGCAGTATTTT.